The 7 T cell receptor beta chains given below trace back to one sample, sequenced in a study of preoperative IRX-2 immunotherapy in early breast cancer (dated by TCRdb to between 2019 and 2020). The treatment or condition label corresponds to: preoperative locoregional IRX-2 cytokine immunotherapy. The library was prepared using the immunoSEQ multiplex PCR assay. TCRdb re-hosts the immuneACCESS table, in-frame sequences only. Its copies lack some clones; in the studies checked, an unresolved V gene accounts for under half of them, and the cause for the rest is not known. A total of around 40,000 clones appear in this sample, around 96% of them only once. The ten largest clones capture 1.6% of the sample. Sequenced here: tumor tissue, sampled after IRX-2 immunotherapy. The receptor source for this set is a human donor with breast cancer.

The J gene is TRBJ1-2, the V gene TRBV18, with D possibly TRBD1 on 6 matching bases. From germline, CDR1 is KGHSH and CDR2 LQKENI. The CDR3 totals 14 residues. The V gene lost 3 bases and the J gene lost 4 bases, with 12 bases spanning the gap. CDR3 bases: TGTGCCAGCTCACCGGCAGGGGTTCTCTATGGCTACACCTTC. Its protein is CASSPAGVLYGYTF.

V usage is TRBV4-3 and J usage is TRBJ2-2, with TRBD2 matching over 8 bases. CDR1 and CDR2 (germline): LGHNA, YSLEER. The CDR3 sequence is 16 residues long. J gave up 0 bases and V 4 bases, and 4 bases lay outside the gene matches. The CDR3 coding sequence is TGCGCCAGCAGCCGAGGTAGCGGGGCGAACACCGGGGAGCTGTTTTTT. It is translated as CASSRGSGANTGELFF.

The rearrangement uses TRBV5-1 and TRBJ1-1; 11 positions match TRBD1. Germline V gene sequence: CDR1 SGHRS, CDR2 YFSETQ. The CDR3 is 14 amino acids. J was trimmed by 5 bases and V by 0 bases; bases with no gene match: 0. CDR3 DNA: TGCGCCAGCAGCTTGGGGGACAGGGGGACTGAAGCTTTCTTT. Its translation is CASSLGDRGTEAFF.

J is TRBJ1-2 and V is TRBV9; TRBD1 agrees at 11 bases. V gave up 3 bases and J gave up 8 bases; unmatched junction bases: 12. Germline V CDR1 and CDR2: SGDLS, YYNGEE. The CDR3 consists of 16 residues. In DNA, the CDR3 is TGTGCCAGCAGCGCCTTAGGGGACAGGGGGGCGCAAGGCTACACCTTC. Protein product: CASSALGDRGAQGYTF.

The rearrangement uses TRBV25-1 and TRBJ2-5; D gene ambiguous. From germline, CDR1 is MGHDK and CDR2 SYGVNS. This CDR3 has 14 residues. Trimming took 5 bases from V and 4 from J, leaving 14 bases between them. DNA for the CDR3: TGTGCCAGCAGTCCGTCGGTTTCGACAGAGACCCAGTACTTC. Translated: CASSPSVSTETQYF.

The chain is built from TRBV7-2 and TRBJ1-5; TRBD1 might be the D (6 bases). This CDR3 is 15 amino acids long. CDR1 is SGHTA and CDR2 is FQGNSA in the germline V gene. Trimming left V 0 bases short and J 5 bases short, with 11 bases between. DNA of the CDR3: TGTGCCAGCAGCTTAGCGGGGGGCGCGGATCAGCCCCAGCATTTT. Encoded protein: CASSLAGGADQPQHF. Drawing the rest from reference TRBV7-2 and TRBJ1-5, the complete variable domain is GAGVSQSPSNKVTEKGKDVELRCDPISGHTALYWYRQSLGQGLEFLIYFQGNSAPDKSGLPSDRFSAERTGGSVSTLTIQRTQQEDSAVYLCASSLAGGADQPQHFGDGTRLSIL.

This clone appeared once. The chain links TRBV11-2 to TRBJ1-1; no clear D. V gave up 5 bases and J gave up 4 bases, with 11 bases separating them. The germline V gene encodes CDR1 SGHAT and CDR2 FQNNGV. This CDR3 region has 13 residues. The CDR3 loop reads CASSRFGGTEAFF. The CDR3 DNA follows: TGTGCCAGCAGCCGCTTCGGAGGCACTGAAGCTTTCTTT.